Following are 19 T cell receptor beta chains from one sample sequenced in a study of blood T cells in healthy people across ages. The second PCR ran about 6 to 12 cycles with a sample-barcoded 5' primer and J-beta primers. TCRdb reprocessed the 5' RACE reads via MiXCR and lists one record per CDR3 protein. The data hold fewer than 2,000,000 distinct CDR3 sequences, with 30% to 35% observed a single time. Sequences were obtained from blood. All receptors derive from a woman aged 25-40 years in good health.

In its sample, this clonotype was seen a few times. The chain recombines TRBV20-1 with TRBJ2-7; no clear D gene. Per the germline V gene, CDR1 is DFQATT and CDR2 is SNEGSKA (reference sequence). Trimming took 4 bases from V and 2 from J, leaving 12 bases between them. The CDR3 is 13 residues long. CDR3 protein: CSATVAVPYEQYF. For the CDR3, the DNA is TGCAGTGCTACGGTGGCAGTACCCTACGAGCAGTACTTC.

The sample holds one count of this clonotype. The germline gene is not matched at one end of the junction; a read error may be the cause. The chain carries TRBV7-9 and TRBJ1-6; D not resolved. Per germline, CDR1 SEHNR and CDR2 FQNEAQ (reference sequence). The CDR3 sequence is 16 residues long. Here the CDR3 reads CASSLKTEKLNPPLHF. The CDR3 coding sequence is TGTGCCAGCAGCTTAAAGACGGAGAAGCTTAATCCACCCCTCCACTTT.

The V and J genes are TRBV20-1 and TRBJ2-3; D gene ambiguous. Trimming shortened V by 6 bases and J by 4 bases, and 11 bases separated the two germline ends. Germline V gene lookup returns CDR1 DFQATT and CDR2 SNEGSKA (reference sequence). This CDR3 spans 12 amino acids. The CDR3 region has the DNA TGCAGTGCCCTCGGTAATTCAGATACGCAGTATTTT. Translating gives CSALGNSDTQYF.

This chain joins TRBV6-2 or TRBV6-3 and TRBJ2-1, with 9 bases lining up with TRBD2. This CDR3 is built from 19 residues. V was pared by 0 bases and J by 5 bases, with 14 bases of the junction left unmatched. Germline V gene data show CDR1 as MNHEY and CDR2 as SVGEGT. The CDR3 region has the DNA TGTGCCAGCAGTTACTCGCTTGAAGAGGCGGGAGGGCCTCACAATGAGCAGTTCTTC. It yields the protein CASSYSLEEAGGPHNEQFF.

The V gene is TRBV28, the J gene TRBJ2-4, with D unresolved. The J call could be wrong; TRBJ2-7 is a better fit for the DNA end. Germline assignment: CDR1 MDHEN and CDR2 SYDVKM. CDR3 length: 14 residues. As DNA, the CDR3 is TGTGCCAGCAGTTTAACCGGAACTTTCTACGAGCAGTACTTC. This sequence encodes CASSLTGTFYEQYF.

The rearrangement links TRBV4-1 to TRBJ1-1; D unresolved. The CDR3 contains 14 residues. The germline V and J ends were trimmed by 0 bases and 3 bases, with 8 bases remaining between them. Germline CDR1 is MGHRA and CDR2 is YSYEKL. The CDR3, as DNA: TGCGCCAGCAGCCAAGATGGTTCTGACACTGAAGCTTTCTTT. Protein sequence: CASSQDGSDTEAFF.

In regard to this clonotype: A junction boundary mismatches the germline segment, possibly from a read error. This chain uses TRBV3-1 with TRBJ1-2; D not resolved. This CDR3 region has 12 residues. CDR1 is LGHDT and CDR2 is YNNKEL in the germline V gene (reference sequence). The CDR3 loop reads CASNQKMGSYTF. The CDR3, as DNA: TGTGCCAGCAACCAAAAAATGGGTAGCTACACCTTC.

This chain joins TRBV28 and TRBJ2-5; 12 bases match TRBD2. CDR3 size: 17 residues. Germline trimming cut 4 bases from V and 2 bases from J; bases unmatched to any gene: 8. Germline V CDR1 and CDR2: MDHEN, SYDVKM. CDR3 bases: TGTGCCAGCAGTTCTGGACTAGCGGGAAATAATCAAGAGACCCAGTACTTC. Translated, it gives CASSSGLAGNNQETQYF. Variable domain in full (rest from reference TRBV28 and TRBJ2-5): DVKVTQSSRYLVKRTGEKVFLECVQDMDHENMFWYRQDPGLGLRLIYFSYDVKMKEKGDIPEGYSVSREKKERFSLILESASTNQTSMYLCASSSGLAGNNQETQYFGPGTRLLVL.

This chain links TRBV20-1 with TRBJ1-1; D is unresolved. Germline loops: CDR1 DFQATT, CDR2 SNEGSKA (reference sequence). There are 13 residues in the CDR3. Trimming left V 4 bases short and J 7 bases short, with 16 bases between. The CDR3 DNA is TGCAGTGCTACAACACCGGAGGTGGATGAAGCTTTCTTT. Translation gives CSATTPEVDEAFF.

The chain links TRBV20-1 to TRBJ2-5; D is undetermined. Per germline, CDR1 DFQATT and CDR2 SNEGSKA (reference sequence). The CDR3 consists of 15 residues. V lost 7 bases to trimming and J lost 5 bases, with 23 bases between them. The CDR3 spells CSVKPWAESLETQYF. In nucleotides, the CDR3 is TGCAGTGTCAAGCCTTGGGCAGAGTCCCTGGAGACCCAGTACTTC.

In its sample, this clonotype was seen a few times. The chain combines TRBV6-2 or TRBV6-3 with TRBJ1-6; D remains ambiguous. CDR1 MNHEY and CDR2 SVGEGT come from the germline V gene. Deletions cut 5 bases from V and 0 bases from J, with 11 bases between. The CDR3 has 16 amino acids. CDR3 sequence reads: CASSLPQGSYNSPLHF. Here the CDR3 DNA reads TGTGCCAGCAGTCTCCCTCAAGGCTCCTATAATTCACCCCTCCACTTT.

Comment on this clonotype: At one end, the junction sequence differs from germline, possibly due to a read error. The V call is TRBV2, the J call TRBJ2-1; maybe TRBD2 (5 bases). The CDR3 has 13 residues. CDR1 is SNHLY and CDR2 is FYNNEI in the germline V gene. DNA for the CDR3: TGCGCCAGCAGTGATGTGGCTAGCATTGAGCAGTTCTTC. As protein: CASSDVASIEQFF.

The chain combines TRBV20-1 with TRBJ1-2; 7 nucleotides agree with TRBD1. Germline trimming cut 6 bases from V and 5 bases from J; bases unmatched to any gene: 15. Germline V gene data show CDR1 as DFQATT and CDR2 as SNEGSKA (reference sequence). CDR3 size: 15 residues. Here the CDR3 DNA reads TGCAGTGCCATCCCAGGGGGGGCAAAGGGGTATGGCTACACCTTC. Amino acid sequence: CSAIPGGAKGYGYTF.

This clonotype has only one observation. The J gene is TRBJ1-4, the V gene TRBV10-2, with TRBD1 as a possible D gene (5 bases). CDR1 and CDR2 (germline): WSHSY, SAAADI. The CDR3 contains 14 residues. Deletions cut 8 bases from V and 3 bases from J, with 13 bases between. CDR3 residues: CASARDGANEKLFF. CDR3 bases: TGCGCCAGCGCGCGGGACGGAGCTAATGAAAAACTGTTTTTT.

Many counts were recorded for this clonotype. The rearrangement joins TRBV5-6 to TRBJ1-2; TRBD1 agrees at 8 bases. V was clipped by 4 bases and J by 8 bases; unmatched bases: 4. CDR1 is SGHDT and CDR2 is YYEEEE in the germline V gene. The CDR3 is 12 amino acids. The CDR3 sequence is CASSLDRGGYTF. The DNA of the CDR3 is TGTGCCAGCAGCCTCGACAGGGGAGGCTACACCTTC.

The sample holds a few counts of this clonotype. This chain joins TRBV28 and TRBJ2-7; D not resolved. The CDR3 contains 17 residues. Germline V gene lookup returns CDR1 MDHEN and CDR2 SYDVKM. V was shortened by 4 bases and J by 5 bases, with 24 bases between the two germline ends. The CDR3 sequence: CASSSHDERTFPHEQYF. CDR3 coding DNA: TGTGCCAGCAGTTCACACGACGAACGGACCTTCCCCCACGAGCAGTACTTC.

The chain is built from TRBV5-1 and TRBJ2-3; perhaps TRBD2 as D (6 bases). Trimming shortened V by 3 bases and J by 6 bases, and 14 bases separated the two germline ends. The V gene's germline CDR1 is SGHRS and CDR2 YFSETQ. This CDR3 region has 14 residues. CDR3 nucleotides: TGCGCCAGCAGCTCGAGGTGGGGACTGGATACGCAGTATTTT. Translation: CASSSRWGLDTQYF.

The sample holds a few counts of this clonotype. The J gene is TRBJ2-1, the V gene TRBV16; 11 bases match TRBD2. After removal of 1 base from V and 7 bases from J, the junction contained 6 bases not matched to a gene. CDR1 KGHSY and CDR2 FQNENV come from the germline V gene. The CDR3 totals 16 residues. CDR3 DNA sequence: TGTGCCAGCAGCCAATTTAGCGGGGGGGCTATGAATGAGCAGTTCTTC. Translation gives CASSQFSGGAMNEQFF.

The sample holds many counts of this clonotype. This may be a read error: a much more frequent sequence differs by one nucleotide. The chain couples TRBV7-8 to TRBJ2-7, with 8 bases lining up with TRBD2. V lost 2 bases and J lost 3; bases outside the gene matches: 6. There are 15 residues in the CDR3. The V gene's germline CDR1 is SGHVS and CDR2 FQNEAQ. CDR3 loop: CASSLQAGECYEQYF. The CDR3, as DNA: TGTGCCAGCAGCTTACAAGCGGGAGAATGCTACGAGCAGTACTTC.